This T cell receptor beta chain was sequenced in a study of T cell clonality in common variable immunodeficiency. Per the germline V gene, CDR1 is KGHSH and CDR2 is LQKENI. V lost 0 bases and J lost 0; bases outside the gene matches: 8. This CDR3 is 17 amino acids long. CVID and control samples used equivalent genomic DNA input. Assay used: immunoSEQ multiplex PCR; TCRdb lists only in-frame clones, some missing. This table holds some 52,000 clones with no singletons; the top ten claim around 3.7%. Findings and caveats of the study: Authors noted CVID clonality's cause needs subpopulation repertoire sequencing. Compared with healthy controls, CVID subjects showed increased TCRbeta clonality, mostly in about a third.

Of note for this clone: Antigen specificity is unknown. The observed sequence ends 3 residues before the CDR3 terminus, with the missing tail filled in from the germline J gene.

This sequence was found in a person aged 18-69 years in good health. Source material: peripheral blood mononuclear cells. This chain links TRBV18 with TRBJ2-7; TRBD2 matches at 7 bases. CDR3 DNA (partial): TGTGCCAGCTCACCACCGCCGGGTAGCGGGCGCTCCTACGAG. The encoded protein is CASSPPPGSGRSYE. The full CDR3 sequence reads CASSPPPGSGRSYEQYF.